The TCR beta chain under discussion was sequenced for a study of PD-L1 blockade in urothelial cancer. The overall study: Between 0 and 3 chemotherapy regimens preceded treatment for each patient.

Clones were read by immunoSEQ multiplex PCR, and TCRdb kept only the in-frame ones, dropping some. The sample holds around 130,000 clones; 70% to 85% are singletons and the top ten take 2.5% to 3.5%. Sample time point: pretreatment peripheral blood. Diagnoses among patients were locally advanced or metastatic urothelial carcinoma. Sampling of each patient yielded between 1 and 8 specimens, collected pretreatment and on-treatment. The CDR3 covers 13 residues. Germline CDR1 and CDR2: MDHEN and SYDVKM. The V end was cut by 3 bases, the J end by 2 bases, with 4 bases between. The sample was PBMCs, taken around atezolizumab (anti-PD-L1) treatment. The chain combines TRBV28 with TRBJ2-2; the D is unclear. This sequence was found in a man aged 45 to 65 with urothelial cancer. The CDR3 protein is CASSFYNTGELFF. The CDR3 DNA follows: TGTGCCAGCAGTTTCTACAACACCGGGGAGCTGTTTTTT.